This T cell receptor beta chain was sequenced for a study of blood T cell repertoires in COVID-19. The table came from immunoSEQ multiplex PCR; TCRdb's copy has only in-frame clones and leaves some out. In the table there are around 160,000 clones, approximately 87% of which are singletons. V was cut by 2 bases and J by 4 bases, with 17 bases left in between. This CDR3 spans 16 amino acids. Per the germline V gene, CDR1 is MDHEN and CDR2 is SYDVKM. The J gene is TRBJ1-2, the V gene TRBV28, with D possibly matching TRBD1 (5 bases). The sample consisted of peripheral blood. The clonotype originates from an older man with acute or convalescent COVID-19. The CDR3 here is CASSLAGAEGGYGYTF. CDR3 DNA sequence: TGTGCCAGCAGTTTAGCTGGGGCAGAAGGCGGCTATGGCTACACCTTC.